The rows below give T cell receptor beta chains drawn from one sample of a study of cytomegalovirus exposure and HLA in healthy donors. Repertoires were generated with immunoSEQ multiplex PCR, while TCRdb's copy carries only in-frame clones and drops some. The table includes 150,000 to 200,000 clones, 82% detected once. Specimen: PBMCs. These receptors all stem from a woman aged 18-30 years in good health and CMV-seronegative. CDR3s include the opening cysteine and the closing phenylalanine or tryptophan. Fields, in order: D gene, V gene, J gene, clone size, CDR3 DNA, CDR3 protein. A D gene is named only where the DNA matches it firmly. Clone size appears in some rows only: once, few, many, or a class for an expanded clone.

D gene: TRBD2
V gene: TRBV7-2
J gene: TRBJ2-3
clone size: once
CDR3 DNA: TGTGCCAGCAGCGCGGGACTAGCGGGAGGGAATACGCAGTATTTT
CDR3 protein: CASSAGLAGGNTQYF

D gene: TRBD2
V gene: TRBV6-5
J gene: TRBJ2-3
clone size: NA
CDR3 DNA: TGTGCCAGCAGTTTAGGACTAGCGCGAGATACGCAGTATTTT
CDR3 protein: CASSLGLARDTQYF

D gene: NA
V gene: TRBV9
J gene: TRBJ2-3
clone size: NA
CDR3 DNA: TGTGCCAGCAGCGTAGATTACCCGGGCACAGATACGCAGTATTTT
CDR3 protein: CASSVDYPGTDTQYF

D gene: TRBD1
V gene: TRBV9
J gene: TRBJ1-5
clone size: NA
CDR3 DNA: TGTGCCAGCAGCGCCGGACAGGGGCTCAGTCAGCCCCAGCATTTT
CDR3 protein: CASSAGQGLSQPQHF

D gene: TRBD2
V gene: TRBV11-2
J gene: TRBJ2-1
clone size: NA
CDR3 DNA: TGTGCCAGCAGCCGTACTAGCGGGAGGGAAAATGAGCAGTTCTTC
CDR3 protein: CASSRTSGRENEQFF

D gene: NA
V gene: TRBV2
J gene: TRBJ2-5
clone size: NA
CDR3 DNA: TGTGCCAGCAGCTCTCCCTACGATACAGGTGGACAAGAGACCCAGTACTTC
CDR3 protein: CASSSPYDTGGQETQYF

D gene: NA
V gene: TRBV5-1
J gene: TRBJ2-5
clone size: NA
CDR3 DNA: TGCGCCAGCAGCTACGGGGAGACCCAGTACTTC
CDR3 protein: CASSYGETQYF

D gene: NA
V gene: TRBV27
J gene: TRBJ1-1
clone size: NA
CDR3 DNA: TGTGCCAGCAGTTATAGGGGGAACACTGAAGCTTTCTTT
CDR3 protein: CASSYRGNTEAFF

D gene: NA
V gene: TRBV4-2
J gene: TRBJ2-3
clone size: NA
CDR3 DNA: TGTGCCAGCAGCCGGGGACTCTTCGTAGACACAGATACGCAGTATTTT
CDR3 protein: CASSRGLFVDTDTQYF

D gene: NA
V gene: TRBV7-2
J gene: TRBJ2-7
clone size: few
CDR3 DNA: TGTGCCAGCAGCAAACGGACTACTCTCTCCTACGAGCAGTACTTC
CDR3 protein: CASSKRTTLSYEQYF

D gene: NA
V gene: TRBV5-4
J gene: TRBJ2-5
clone size: NA
CDR3 DNA: TGTGCCAGCAGCCTTCGGCCGGTTCGGGAGCAGTACTTC
CDR3 protein: CASSLRPVREQYF

D gene: NA
V gene: TRBV7-2
J gene: TRBJ1-5
clone size: NA
CDR3 DNA: TGTGCCAGCAGCCCAGGGAGGGGGACAAATAGCAATCAGCCCCAGCATTTT
CDR3 protein: CASSPGRGTNSNQPQHF

D gene: NA
V gene: TRBV30
J gene: TRBJ1-4
clone size: NA
CDR3 DNA: TGTGCCTGGGGGGGGGTAGGGGATGAAAAACTGTTTTTT
CDR3 protein: CAWGGVGDEKLFF

D gene: TRBD1
V gene: TRBV11-3
J gene: TRBJ2-3
clone size: NA
CDR3 DNA: TGTGCCAGCAGCTTAGTCCCCTCACAGGGGCCTTATAGCACAGATACGCAGTATTTT
CDR3 protein: CASSLVPSQGPYSTDTQYF

D gene: NA
V gene: TRBV11-2
J gene: TRBJ2-2
clone size: NA
CDR3 DNA: TGTGCCAGCAGCGGGTCCGGGAGCCACACCGGGGAGCTGTTTTTT
CDR3 protein: CASSGSGSHTGELFF

D gene: NA
V gene: TRBV7-9
J gene: TRBJ2-1
clone size: NA
CDR3 DNA: TGTGCCAGCAGCTCCCCCACAGGGAGCTCCTACAATGAGCAGTTCTTC
CDR3 protein: CASSSPTGSSYNEQFF

D gene: NA
V gene: TRBV6-6
J gene: TRBJ2-1
clone size: NA
CDR3 DNA: TGTGCCACCTATTTGAGCTCCTACAATGAGCAGTTCTTC
CDR3 protein: CATYLSSYNEQFF

D gene: TRBD2
V gene: TRBV5-1
J gene: TRBJ2-5
clone size: once
CDR3 DNA: TGCGCCAGCAGCGGCGGAAGGTTAGCGGGATTTCAAGAGACCCAGTACTTC
CDR3 protein: CASSGGRLAGFQETQYF

D gene: TRBD1
V gene: TRBV12-5
J gene: TRBJ1-2
clone size: NA
CDR3 DNA: TGTGCTAGTGGCTGGGGACAGGGATATGGCTACACCTTC
CDR3 protein: CASGWGQGYGYTF

D gene: TRBD1
V gene: TRBV5-1
J gene: TRBJ1-4
clone size: few
CDR3 DNA: TGCGCCAGCAGCCTCTGGACAGGGGCGGGGGGAGAAAAACTGTTTTTT
CDR3 protein: CASSLWTGAGGEKLFF

D gene: NA
V gene: TRBV7-2
J gene: TRBJ1-3
clone size: NA
CDR3 DNA: TGTGCCAGCAGCTCCCAGGGTAGCACTGGAAACACCATATATTTT
CDR3 protein: CASSSQGSTGNTIYF

D gene: NA
V gene: TRBV6-5
J gene: TRBJ2-7
clone size: NA
CDR3 DNA: TGTGCCAGCAGTTACCGAACAGGGCCCTACGAGCAGTACTTC
CDR3 protein: CASSYRTGPYEQYF

D gene: NA
V gene: TRBV27
J gene: TRBJ1-1
clone size: NA
CDR3 DNA: TGTGCCAGCAGTCCACTCCGGGAGAACACTGAAGCTTTCTTT
CDR3 protein: CASSPLRENTEAFF

D gene: TRBD1
V gene: TRBV30
J gene: TRBJ1-5
clone size: once
CDR3 DNA: TGTGCCTGGAGTGTAAGAGGGACAGGGCGGTTGAGCAATCAGCCCCAGCATTTT
CDR3 protein: CAWSVRGTGRLSNQPQHF

D gene: NA
V gene: TRBV6-5
J gene: TRBJ2-3
clone size: NA
CDR3 DNA: TGTGCCAGCAGTTCGATTGACAGGGAGGAGGGCGATACGCAGTATTTT
CDR3 protein: CASSSIDREEGDTQYF

D gene: NA
V gene: TRBV7-2
J gene: TRBJ1-2
clone size: NA
CDR3 DNA: TGTGCCAGCAGCTTAAAGGCCAGCGGTAGCTATGGCTACACCTTC
CDR3 protein: CASSLKASGSYGYTF

D gene: NA
V gene: TRBV6-5
J gene: TRBJ1-2
clone size: few
CDR3 DNA: TGTGCCAGCAGTTACTCCGGGGAGAGCTATGGCTACACCTTC
CDR3 protein: CASSYSGESYGYTF

D gene: TRBD1
V gene: TRBV13
J gene: TRBJ1-1
clone size: NA
CDR3 DNA: TGTGCCAGCAGCTCGGGACAGGGGTTAATCACTGAAGCTTTCTTT
CDR3 protein: CASSSGQGLITEAFF

D gene: TRBD1
V gene: TRBV29-1
J gene: TRBJ2-1
clone size: NA
CDR3 DNA: TGCAGCGTCCCGTCGGACAGGAGCTCCTACAATGAGCAGTTCTTC
CDR3 protein: CSVPSDRSSYNEQFF

D gene: TRBD2
V gene: TRBV4-3
J gene: TRBJ2-1
clone size: few
CDR3 DNA: TGCGCCAGCAGCCCGCTAGCGGGAGTTGTTGATGAGCAGTTCTTC
CDR3 protein: CASSPLAGVVDEQFF

D gene: NA
V gene: TRBV5-6
J gene: TRBJ2-7
clone size: few
CDR3 DNA: TGTGCCAGCAGCTTGGCTGGAAGGGGCCGTGGGGCAGAGCAGTACTTC
CDR3 protein: CASSLAGRGRGAEQYF

D gene: NA
V gene: TRBV2
J gene: TRBJ2-5
clone size: NA
CDR3 DNA: TGTGCCAGCAGTGATGTTGCGGGAGAGGGGGAAGAGACCCAGTACTTC
CDR3 protein: CASSDVAGEGEETQYF

D gene: TRBD2
V gene: TRBV11-2
J gene: TRBJ2-5
clone size: NA
CDR3 DNA: TGTGCCAGCAGCTTAGGGGACGGGAGGGAGACCCAGTACTTC
CDR3 protein: CASSLGDGRETQYF

D gene: TRBD2
V gene: TRBV27
J gene: TRBJ2-5
clone size: NA
CDR3 DNA: TGTGCCAGCAGTTCGTTATCTCTAGCGGGGGTTCAAGAGACCCAGTACTTC
CDR3 protein: CASSSLSLAGVQETQYF

D gene: TRBD2
V gene: TRBV4-3
J gene: TRBJ2-1
clone size: few
CDR3 DNA: TGCGCCAGCAGTCTTTGGGAGGGCCTCAAATACAATGAGCAGTTCTTC
CDR3 protein: CASSLWEGLKYNEQFF

D gene: TRBD1
V gene: TRBV6-5
J gene: TRBJ2-7
clone size: NA
CDR3 DNA: TGTGCCAGCAGTTACTCGACAGGGGGATATGAGCAGTACTTC
CDR3 protein: CASSYSTGGYEQYF

D gene: NA
V gene: TRBV25-1
J gene: TRBJ1-1
clone size: few
CDR3 DNA: TGTGCCAGCAAGGGGGCTTTCTTT
CDR3 protein: CASKGAFF

D gene: TRBD1
V gene: TRBV30
J gene: TRBJ2-7
clone size: few
CDR3 DNA: TGTGCCTGGAGTGTACAGGGGAACGAGCAGTACTTC
CDR3 protein: CAWSVQGNEQYF

D gene: TRBD2
V gene: TRBV30
J gene: TRBJ2-7
clone size: NA
CDR3 DNA: TGTGCCTGGAGTGTACGCGGGGGGACGGGGGTCTCCTACGAGCAGTACTTC
CDR3 protein: CAWSVRGGTGVSYEQYF

D gene: NA
V gene: TRBV13
J gene: TRBJ2-3
clone size: once
CDR3 DNA: TGTGCCACCGGACAGCGCACAGATACGCAGTATTTT
CDR3 protein: CATGQRTDTQYF

D gene: NA
V gene: TRBV7-2
J gene: TRBJ1-5
clone size: NA
CDR3 DNA: TGTGCCAGCAGCTTAGCCATCAGGGGAGGCAATCAGCCCCAGCATTTT
CDR3 protein: CASSLAIRGGNQPQHF

D gene: TRBD2
V gene: TRBV6-5
J gene: TRBJ2-7
clone size: NA
CDR3 DNA: TGTGCCAGCAGTTACTCCCAAGCGGGGAGCTCCTACGAGCAGTACTTC
CDR3 protein: CASSYSQAGSSYEQYF

D gene: NA
V gene: TRBV6-6
J gene: TRBJ1-4
clone size: NA
CDR3 DNA: TGTGCCAGCAGTCATCCACAGGGTCGGGATGAAAAACTGTTTTTT
CDR3 protein: CASSHPQGRDEKLFF

D gene: NA
V gene: TRBV21-1
J gene: TRBJ1-1
clone size: NA
CDR3 DNA: TGTGCCAGCACCTCAGGGGAACAGGGGGCGATCCCGGAGACTGAAGCTTTCTTT
CDR3 protein: CASTSGEQGAIPETEAFF

D gene: TRBD1
V gene: TRBV6-1
J gene: TRBJ1-5
clone size: NA
CDR3 DNA: TGTGCCAGCAGTGCTGCCCGGGACAGGGCCGGTCAGCCCCAGCATTTT
CDR3 protein: CASSAARDRAGQPQHF

D gene: TRBD2
V gene: TRBV18
J gene: TRBJ2-1
clone size: NA
CDR3 DNA: TGTGCCAGCTCCCCCCTAAGCCCGCAGCGGGAGAGGAATGAGCAGTTCTTC
CDR3 protein: CASSPLSPQRERNEQFF

D gene: NA
V gene: TRBV5-6
J gene: TRBJ2-3
clone size: once
CDR3 DNA: TGTGCCAGCAGCGCGATGGGACGGGGGAGGGATACGCAGTATTTT
CDR3 protein: CASSAMGRGRDTQYF

D gene: NA
V gene: TRBV28
J gene: TRBJ1-5
clone size: NA
CDR3 DNA: TGTGCCAGCAGTTTGGGGCCCCGAGGATATAGCAATCAGCCCCAGCATTTT
CDR3 protein: CASSLGPRGYSNQPQHF

D gene: NA
V gene: TRBV5-1
J gene: TRBJ2-7
clone size: few
CDR3 DNA: TGCGCCAGCAGCTTTTGGTCAACCGGCTACGAGCAGTACTTC
CDR3 protein: CASSFWSTGYEQYF

D gene: TRBD1
V gene: TRBV9
J gene: TRBJ1-2
clone size: NA
CDR3 DNA: TGTGCCAGCAGCGGCCTTCCAGGGGGCAACTATGGCTACACCTTC
CDR3 protein: CASSGLPGGNYGYTF

D gene: NA
V gene: TRBV19
J gene: TRBJ1-2
clone size: NA
CDR3 DNA: TGTGCCAGTAGTGGCAGGGAAGGATATGGCTACACCTTC
CDR3 protein: CASSGREGYGYTF

D gene: NA
V gene: TRBV7-2
J gene: TRBJ2-1
clone size: NA
CDR3 DNA: TGTGCCAGCAGCTTAGGGTTGGGAGTGCTCTCCTACAATGAGCAGTTCTTC
CDR3 protein: CASSLGLGVLSYNEQFF

D gene: TRBD1
V gene: TRBV11-2
J gene: TRBJ2-5
clone size: NA
CDR3 DNA: TGTGCCAGCAGCTTGGGGACAGGGAAAGAGACCCAGTACTTC
CDR3 protein: CASSLGTGKETQYF

D gene: NA
V gene: TRBV5-1
J gene: TRBJ2-7
clone size: NA
CDR3 DNA: TGCGCCAGCAGCTCCCCAGAGGCATTGTACGAGCAGTACTTC
CDR3 protein: CASSSPEALYEQYF

D gene: NA
V gene: TRBV28
J gene: TRBJ2-1
clone size: once
CDR3 DNA: TGTGCCAGCAGTTTAAGCAGGAGGATCGATGAGCAGTTCTTC
CDR3 protein: CASSLSRRIDEQFF

D gene: NA
V gene: TRBV5-4
J gene: TRBJ2-5
clone size: NA
CDR3 DNA: TGTGCCAGCAGCAACCCCAGTGGGGCGTGGGAGACCCAGTACTTC
CDR3 protein: CASSNPSGAWETQYF

D gene: NA
V gene: TRBV15
J gene: TRBJ1-6
clone size: NA
CDR3 DNA: TGTGCCACCAGCAGAGAAAGCCTTTCGACGGGGAATTCACCCCTCCACTTT
CDR3 protein: CATSRESLSTGNSPLHF

D gene: TRBD1
V gene: TRBV27
J gene: TRBJ2-2
clone size: NA
CDR3 DNA: TGTGCCAGCAGTTCAACATTGACAGGGTTTCACACCGGGGAGCTGTTTTTT
CDR3 protein: CASSSTLTGFHTGELFF